This T cell receptor beta chain was recovered during a study of shared T cell receptors in the human thymus (dated by TCRdb to about 2021). For the wider study: The study examined how self-reactive, shared T-cell receptor alpha chains are generated in the human thymus.

With respect to this clone: Its specific antigen is unknown. No clone much larger than this one lies a single base away; base qualities are absent.

To prepare the library, the immunoSEQ multiplex PCR assay was applied. TCRdb stores this immuneACCESS table with in-frame sequences only. Part of the clones is absent; in the studies checked, under half of the shortfall reflects unresolved V genes, and no reason is known for the rest. The sample table contains about 660,000 clones; only one count was recorded for roughly 88% of them. The ten largest clones take up 0.0095% to 0.013% of the sample. CDR1 and CDR2 are drawn from the germline V gene: SGHAT, FQNNGV. The CDR3 contains 17 residues, cysteine and phenylalanine counted. Only CDR3 DNA remains: 51 bases, in frame from the first base. Trimming costs V 4 bases and J 5 bases, and their ends lie 24 bases apart. The same specimen was also included in a second study, on human thymus T cells. That second report states: The donors were immunologically healthy infants in Finland who had open corrective cardiac surgery for congenital heart defects. Thymus tissue was obtained as surgical resects removed during corrective cardiac surgery. Biased V and J gene segment usage appeared to be present in both thymic and peripheral blood repertoires. The related research reported highly overlapping thymic TCR repertoires among unrelated individuals. TCR alpha and beta repertoires from roughly 8 infant thymus samples and four related peripheral blood samples were characterized in the study. The cohort included more than 5 male and two female infants, with donor ages spanning 7 to 244 days. Thymocytes were released mechanically from tissue and stored at -70 °C as pellets of 10-30 million cells. A QIAsymphony instrument was used to extract genomic DNA from frozen cell pellets. The immunoSEQ multiplex PCR assay was used to amplify the TCRB and TCRAD loci from a standardized amount of quality-controlled genomic DNA. Amplicons spanned the V(D)J region at a length sufficient to cover the CDR3 and identify V and J genes. The amplicons were sequenced on an Illumina platform via the commercial immunoSEQ service. Primer bias and sequencing errors were corrected as previously described, and TCRAD and TCRB definitions were based on the IMGT database. Analysis of the repertoires was done with immunoSEQ Analyzer 3.0 and VDJTools and included basic statistics, V/J segment usage, diversity estimates, rarefaction and pairwise overlap. To estimate diversity, the Chao1, ChaoE, Efron-Thisted, Shannon and inverse Simpson indices were applied, and diversity was also estimated on datasets down-sampled to the smallest sample. Repertoire overlap was assessed by strict matching of CDR3 nucleotide sequence, V gene and J gene, and clustering was done by Jaccard-based multidimensional scaling. On average, thymus samples yielded around 850,000 unique TCRB clonotypes, whereas blood samples yielded some 85,000.

The receptor was derived from a boy less than two years old with a congenital heart defect. Donor details come from another sample of the same person, matched by shared clones. The rearrangement combines TRBV11-2 with TRBJ2-7, with the D gene call left open. The sequenced sample consisted of thymocytes. CDR3 protein: CASSSRRGSVKYDEQYF. The DNA sequence is TGTGCCAGCAGCTCCCGCCGAGGTTCGGTAAAGTATGACGAGCAGTACTTC.